Presented here are 14 T cell receptor beta chains from one specimen sequenced in a study of blood T cell repertoires in COVID-19. Measured with immunoSEQ multiplex PCR; TCRdb has only the in-frame clones, and not every one. The sample comprises 100,000 or so clones, more than 70% of which are singletons, and about 20% rests with the top ten. Sample: peripheral blood. All receptors come from a human donor in a cohort sampled during active COVID-19.

The J gene is TRBJ2-7, the V gene TRBV2; 12 nucleotides line up with TRBD1. The junction had 7 bases not matched to a gene; V was cut back by 6 bases and J by 1 base. The CDR3 is made up of 16 amino acids. Germline CDR1 is SNHLY and CDR2 is FYNNEI. The DNA of the CDR3 is TGTGCCAGCAGGAACCGGGACAGGGGGCTTTCCTACGAGCAGTACTTC. This sequence encodes CASRNRDRGLSYEQYF. Drawing the rest from reference TRBV2 and TRBJ2-7, the complete variable domain is EPEVTQTPSHQVTQMGQEVILRCVPISNHLYFYWYRQILGQKVEFLVSFYNNEISEKSEIFDDQFSVERPDGSNFTLKIRSTKLEDSAMYFCASRNRDRGLSYEQYFGPGTRLTVT.

The CDR3 loop reads CASSRRDEQFF. CDR3 nucleotide sequence: TGCGCCAGCAGCCGGAGAGATGAGCAGTTCTTC. The chain uses TRBV4-1 and TRBJ2-1; D ambiguous. The V and J ends lost 4 bases and 8 bases respectively, with 6 bases between them. Germline assignment: CDR1 MGHRA and CDR2 YSYEKL. The CDR3 is made up of 11 amino acids.

The J gene is TRBJ2-3, the V gene TRBV3-1 (or the pseudogene TRBV3-2); D perhaps matches TRBD1 (5 bases). The CDR3 spans 16 residues. Germline V gene lookup returns CDR1 LGHDT and CDR2 YNNKEL (reference sequence). V was shortened by 4 bases and J by 4 bases, with 18 bases between the two germline ends. The chain's CDR3 is CASSLSGSAASDTQYF. In nucleotides, the CDR3 is TGTGCCAGCAGCCTCTCAGGGTCCGCAGCCTCAGATACGCAGTATTTT.

The V call is TRBV5-6, the J call TRBJ1-6, with a tentative D call TRBD1 (5 bases). The CDR3 extends over 16 amino acids. Trimming took 4 bases from V and 10 from J, leaving 21 bases between them. Germline V gene sequence: CDR1 SGHDT, CDR2 YYEEEE. CDR3 DNA: TGTGCCAGCAGCCTGGGGAGGGGTCGGAGCGGGTCACCCCTCCACTTT. As protein: CASSLGRGRSGSPLHF.

V is TRBV4-2 and J is TRBJ2-3, with 14 bases matching TRBD2. The trim removed 5 bases at V and 3 bases at J, leaving 4 bases unmatched. This CDR3 spans 16 amino acids. Germline V gene sequence: CDR1 LGHNA, CDR2 YNFKEQ. This CDR3 reads CASSERLAGGTDTQYF. CDR3 DNA sequence: TGTGCCAGCAGCGAACGACTAGCGGGAGGGACAGATACGCAGTATTTT.

The CDR3 bases are TGTGCCAGCATCGGAACTAGGAACACCGGGGAGCTGTTTTTT. Translation: CASIGTRNTGELFF. The chain couples TRBV28 to TRBJ2-2; perhaps TRBD2 as D (5 bases). CDR1 MDHEN and CDR2 SYDVKM come from the germline V gene. This CDR3 has 14 residues. Trimming shortened V by 7 bases and J by 1 base, and 10 bases separated the two germline ends.

In its sample, this clone was seen once. V is TRBV19 and J is TRBJ2-7, with D possibly TRBD1 on 5 matching bases. Deletions cut 5 bases from V and 2 bases from J, with 19 bases between. Germline loops: CDR1 LNHDA, CDR2 SQIVND (reference sequence). This CDR3 spans 16 amino acids. The CDR3 coding sequence is TGTGCCAGTAGTCCTGGGTGGGCAGGGATGGCCTACGAGCAGTACTTC. Its translation: CASSPGWAGMAYEQYF.

The chain combines TRBV5-4 with TRBJ1-2, with D uncertain. CDR1 and CDR2 from the germline V gene are SGHNT and YYREEE (reference sequence). Trimming took off 2 bases at V and 7 bases at J, with 12 bases between the two ends. The CDR3 spans 13 residues. In DNA form, the CDR3 reads TGTGCCAGCAGCTTACCGGTGGGCTTTGGCTACACCTTC. Translated: CASSLPVGFGYTF.

The chain links TRBV5-4 to TRBJ2-5; 8 bases align to TRBD1. The CDR3 extends over 12 amino acids. Germline assignment: CDR1 SGHNT and CDR2 YYREEE (reference sequence). After removal of 5 bases from V and 7 bases from J, the junction contained 4 bases not matched to a gene. The DNA for the CDR3 is TGTGCCAGCAGATCGACAGGGGCGACCCAGTACTTC. The encoded protein is CASRSTGATQYF.

This chain joins TRBV5-6 and TRBJ2-5, with D tentatively TRBD1 (6 bases). This CDR3 has 16 amino acids. In germline, CDR1 is SGHDT, CDR2 YYEEEE. V shed 5 bases and J shed 5 bases, with 22 bases lying between them. The CDR3 here is CASRRQALWEGETQYF. DNA of the CDR3: TGTGCCAGCAGGAGACAGGCCCTATGGGAAGGTGAGACCCAGTACTTC.

The chain combines TRBV11-2 with TRBJ2-5; 8 positions match TRBD1. CDR3 size: 16 residues. Unmatched junction bases numbered 12, after V lost 5 bases and J lost 4 bases. Germline V CDR1 and CDR2: SGHAT, FQNNGV. CDR3: CASSPRGTGLVETQYF. In DNA, the CDR3 is TGTGCCAGCAGCCCCCGGGGGACAGGTCTAGTAGAGACCCAGTACTTC. The variable domain in full, completed from reference TRBV11-2 and TRBJ2-5, reads EAGVAQSPRYKIIEKRQSVAFWCNPISGHATLYWYQQILGQGPKLLIQFQNNGVVDDSQLPKDRFSAERLKGVDSTLKIQPAKLEDSAVYLCASSPRGTGLVETQYFGPGTRLLVL.

This chain links TRBV2 with TRBJ2-7; 9 nucleotides match TRBD1. CDR3 length: 14 amino acids. V lost 3 bases, J lost 3 bases, and 3 bases stayed unmatched. The germline V gene has CDR1 SNHLY and CDR2 FYNNEI. The CDR3 nucleotides read TGTGCCAGCAGTGAGGGACAGGGTCTCTACGAGCAGTACTTC. Translating gives CASSEGQGLYEQYF.

The chain combines TRBV6-6 with TRBJ2-7; 7 positions agree with TRBD1. Losses at the gene ends were 6 bases for V and 3 bases for J; bases not matched to a gene: 5. CDR3 length: 13 residues. Germline V gene data show CDR1 as MNHNY and CDR2 as SVGAGI (reference sequence). The CDR3 region has the DNA TGTGCCAGCAGCCGGGACAGTAACTACGAGCAGTACTTC. Amino acids: CASSRDSNYEQYF.

The V call is TRBV7-2, the J call TRBJ2-7, with 8 bases that match TRBD1. J was trimmed by 0 bases and V by 6 bases; bases with no gene match: 4. The CDR3 covers 14 residues. In germline, CDR1 is SGHTA, CDR2 FQGNSA. CDR3 coding DNA: TGTGCCAGCAGATCGGACAGGGTCTCCTACGAGCAGTACTTC. It codes for CASRSDRVSYEQYF.